This entry lists 10 T cell receptor beta chains sequenced from one sample in a study of T-cell reconstitution after alpha-beta-depleted transplantation in children. During its preparation, the TCRbeta library received unique molecular identifiers. TCRdb redid the calling of the PCR reads with MiXCR, one entry per CDR3 protein. The sample lists 55,000 to 85,000 distinct CDR3 sequences; roughly a tenth were seen once. The material sequenced was PBMCs, taken before TCRalphabeta/CD19-depleted stem cell transplant. The origin of the receptors is a boy between 10 and 17 years old with acute myeloid leukemia, due to receive a stem cell transplant.

This clonotype showed up many times. The rearrangement links TRBV21-1 to TRBJ1-3. TRBV21-1 corresponds to a pseudogene. This CDR3 spans 15 amino acids. The CDR3 DNA sequence: TGTGCCAGCAGCCCTCTCGGGTGCCCTCGGGACACCATATATTTT. Encoded protein: CASSPLGCPRDTIYF.

This clonotype was counted many times. The rearrangement uses TRBV7-2 and TRBJ2-1; 10 bases are shared with TRBD2. There are 15 residues in the CDR3. Trimming at V came to 4 bases and at J to 4 bases, leaving 4 bases not matched to a gene. Germline V gives CDR1 SGHTA, CDR2 FQGNSA. In nucleotides, the CDR3 is TGTGCCAGCAGCTGGACTAGCGGAAGATACAATGAGCAGTTCTTC. This gives the protein CASSWTSGRYNEQFF.

As regards this clonotype: Possible read error: a much larger clone is one base away. The J gene is TRBJ2-7, the V gene TRBV6-2 or TRBV6-3; 11 nucleotides agree with TRBD2. CDR3 length: 14 residues. Germline lookup yields CDR1 MNHEY and CDR2 SVGEGT. The CDR3 DNA sequence: TGTGCCAGCAGTACCACTAGCGGGAGCTACGGGCAGTACTTC. Encoded protein: CASSTTSGSYGQYF.

This clonotype was counted at least ten times. V usage is TRBV6-5 and J usage is TRBJ2-7; D is perhaps TRBD1 (5 bases). The CDR3 length is 14 residues. Per germline, CDR1 MNHEY and CDR2 SVGAGI. V lost 2 bases, J lost 2 bases, and 10 bases lay in between. This CDR3 is CASSYVAQAYEQYF. In DNA, the CDR3 is TGTGCCAGCAGTTACGTGGCACAGGCCTACGAGCAGTACTTC.

This clonotype was recorded many times. The J gene is TRBJ2-3, the V gene TRBV12-3 or TRBV12-4; D gene uncertain. Between the trimmed V and J ends, which lost 2 bases and 4 bases, there was a span of 10 bases. This CDR3 contains 14 residues. DNA for the CDR3: TGTGCCAGCAGTTTATTGGTTGGTGCAGATACGCAGTATTTT. It encodes CASSLLVGADTQYF.

The chain joins TRBV6-6 to TRBJ2-6; D possibly uses TRBD1 or TRBD2 (5 bases each). The germline V and J ends were trimmed by 7 bases and 0 bases, with 10 bases remaining between them. CDR1 is MNHNY and CDR2 is SVGAGI in the germline V gene (reference sequence). This CDR3 has 15 residues. CDR3 nucleotide sequence: TGTGCCAGCAATCAGGGAGACTCTGGGGCCAACGTCCTGACTTTC. Encoded protein: CASNQGDSGANVLTF.

This clonotype was seen repeatedly, ten times or more. The gene calls are TRBV20-1 and TRBJ1-6, with a tentative D call TRBD1 (6 bases). V gave up 4 bases and J gave up 0 bases, with 10 bases separating them. Germline lookup yields CDR1 DFQATT and CDR2 SNEGSKA (reference sequence). This CDR3 comprises 15 residues. As DNA, the CDR3 is TGCAGTGCTAATACAGGGAGCTCCTATAATTCACCCCTCCACTTT. Translation: CSANTGSSYNSPLHF.

The sample holds many counts of this clonotype. The gene calls are TRBV11-2 and TRBJ1-2; no clear D. With 2 bases removed from V and 8 bases from J, the gap between germline ends came to 18 bases. The germline CDR1 and CDR2 sequences are SGHAT and FQNNGV. The CDR3 consists of 15 residues. The CDR3 nucleotides read TGTGCCAGCAGCTTACAGGCGGGAATAACTATCGGCTACACCTTC. Encoded protein: CASSLQAGITIGYTF.

This clonotype has a count of ten or more. The genes are TRBV4-2 and TRBJ2-7; a weak D match, TRBD2 (6 bases). Trimming shortened V by 4 bases and J by 1 base, and 17 bases separated the two germline ends. Germline V gives CDR1 LGHNA, CDR2 YNFKEQ. The CDR3 length is 16 residues. The CDR3 here is CASSLRSEGRSYEQYF. The CDR3 region has the DNA TGTGCCAGCAGCCTCCGGTCGGAGGGGAGATCCTACGAGCAGTACTTC.

This clonotype was recorded a few times. The chain couples TRBV7-9 to TRBJ2-7; D uncertain. Germline V lookup: CDR1 SEHNR, CDR2 FQNEAQ (reference sequence). The CDR3 runs to 13 residues. V shed 4 bases and J shed 6 bases, with 13 bases lying between them. CDR3 protein: CASSSLSIPEQYF. Written as DNA, the CDR3 is TGTGCCAGCAGCTCCCTATCCATTCCCGAGCAGTACTTC.